Presented here are 18 T cell receptor beta chains from one specimen sequenced in a study of blood T cell repertoires in COVID-19. Clones were read by immunoSEQ multiplex PCR, and TCRdb kept only the in-frame ones, dropping some. Here the sample spans 160,000 or so clones, around 75% being singletons. The sequenced sample was peripheral blood. The receptors were sampled from a woman of 80 years or more with acute or convalescent COVID-19.

The chain joins TRBV7-8 to TRBJ2-3; the match to TRBD2 covers 8 bases. Germline V lookup: CDR1 SGHVS, CDR2 FQNEAQ. The junction had 1 base not matched to a gene; V was cut back by 3 bases and J by 2 bases. The CDR3 totals 14 residues. CDR3 bases: TGTGCCAGCAGCTTCGGGAGGGCCACAGATACGCAGTATTTT. Amino acid sequence: CASSFGRATDTQYF.

The chain recombines TRBV2 with TRBJ1-1; the match to TRBD1 covers 7 bases. The germline CDR1 and CDR2 sequences are SNHLY and FYNNEI. This CDR3 has 14 amino acids. The junction had 8 bases not matched to a gene; V was cut back by 8 bases and J by 2 bases. CDR3 amino acids: CASGSQGFNTEAFF. Here the CDR3 DNA reads TGTGCCAGCGGCTCACAGGGGTTTAACACTGAAGCTTTCTTT.

The chain joins TRBV27 to TRBJ2-7; 9 bases line up with TRBD1. The CDR3 is 14 residues long. Looked up from germline, CDR1 is MNHEY and CDR2 is SMNVEV (reference sequence). V was pared by 5 bases and J by 3 bases, with 5 bases of the junction left unmatched. The CDR3 nucleotides are TGTGCCAGCAGTATTGGGGGACAGGGCTACGAGCAGTACTTC. Its protein product is CASSIGGQGYEQYF.

This clone has a single count. The chain recombines TRBV2 with TRBJ1-5; 9 bases fit TRBD1. J was trimmed by 5 bases and V by 7 bases; bases with no gene match: 9. Germline CDR1 and CDR2: SNHLY and FYNNEI. The CDR3 runs to 15 residues. CDR3 nucleotides: TGTGCCAGCAAGGACCGGGACAGGGTCGATCAGCCCCAGCATTTT. It is translated as CASKDRDRVDQPQHF.

The chain combines TRBV24-1 with TRBJ2-3; no clear D. From germline, CDR1 is KGHDR and CDR2 SFDVKD. The ends were cut back, 0 bases at V and 4 bases at J, with 4 bases in the middle. The CDR3 has 13 residues. CDR3 protein: CATSDLPSDTQYF. The CDR3 DNA sequence: TGTGCCACCAGTGATTTGCCCTCAGATACGCAGTATTTT.

The chain employs TRBV6-1 and TRBJ1-6; TRBD1 aligns across 7 bases. The CDR3 runs to 16 residues. The J segment lost 7 bases and the V segment lost 2 bases, leaving 8 bases of the junction unmatched. The germline V gene has CDR1 MNHNS and CDR2 SASEGT. CDR3 sequence: CASSEPRQGVNSPLHF. The CDR3 bases are TGTGCCAGCAGTGAACCTAGACAGGGTGTAAATTCACCCCTCCACTTT.

The J gene is TRBJ1-6, the V gene TRBV3-1 (or the pseudogene TRBV3-2); D may be TRBD1 (5 bases). Germline values: CDR1 LGHDT, CDR2 YNNKEL (reference sequence). V was shortened by 1 base and J by 8 bases, with 12 bases between the two germline ends. CDR3 length: 15 amino acids. The CDR3 sequence is CASSQVGGGDSPLHF. The CDR3 DNA sequence: TGTGCCAGCAGCCAAGTCGGGGGAGGTGATTCACCCCTCCACTTT.

The J gene is TRBJ1-2, the V gene TRBV2, with TRBD1 matching over 7 bases. Germline V gives CDR1 SNHLY, CDR2 FYNNEI. The CDR3 totals 14 residues. Germline trimming cut 4 bases from V and 4 bases from J; bases unmatched to any gene: 6. This CDR3 reads CASSGRDSPYGYTF. The DNA for the CDR3 is TGTGCCAGCAGTGGGAGGGACAGTCCCTATGGCTACACCTTC.

The chain has TRBV28 and TRBJ1-5, with D uncertain. Germline CDR1 reads MDHEN; CDR2 reads SYDVKM. CDR3 length: 18 amino acids. Trimming removed 1 base from V and 2 bases from J, with 18 bases in between. Here the CDR3 DNA reads TGTGCCAGCAGTTTATTAGGTTCCGGCACGGGAGGCAATCAGCCCCAGCATTTT. This codes for CASSLLGSGTGGNQPQHF.

The rearrangement links TRBV5-1 to TRBJ1-3, with D maybe TRBD1 (6 bases). V was clipped by 1 base and J by 0 bases, with 11 bases between them. This CDR3 comprises 16 residues. Germline V gene sequence: CDR1 SGHRS, CDR2 YFSETQ. Here the CDR3 reads CASSLSTGFSGNTIYF. In DNA, the CDR3 is TGCGCCAGCAGCTTGAGCACAGGGTTCTCTGGAAACACCATATATTTT. Based on the CDR3 plus reference TRBV5-1 and TRBJ1-3, the full variable domain is KAGVTQTPRYLIKTRGQQVTLSCSPISGHRSVSWYQQTPGQGLQFLFEYFSETQRNKGNFPGRFSGRQFSNSRSEMNVSTLELGDSALYLCASSLSTGFSGNTIYFGEGSWLTVV.

The chain combines TRBV13 with TRBJ2-6; possible D gene TRBD1, 5 bases. This CDR3 is 17 amino acids long. Trimming removed 2 bases at V and 0 bases at J, with 11 bases between. Germline V gene data show CDR1 as PRHDT and CDR2 as FYEKMQ (reference sequence). The CDR3 region is CASSLRQGSSGANVLTF. CDR3 bases: TGTGCCAGCAGCTTACGGCAGGGTAGCTCTGGGGCCAACGTCCTGACTTTC.

The V and J genes are TRBV6-5 and TRBJ2-3, with D possibly being TRBD2 (5 bases). V lost 6 bases to trimming and J lost 4 bases, with 14 bases between them. This CDR3 is 14 amino acids long. Germline V gene data show CDR1 as MNHEY and CDR2 as SVGAGI. Written as DNA, the CDR3 is TGTGCCAGCAGCGTACCCGCGAGGGCAGATACGCAGTATTTT. It is translated as CASSVPARADTQYF.

There are a few counts of this clone. This chain uses TRBV9 with TRBJ2-3; maybe TRBD2 (5 bases). The V gene lost 1 base and the J gene lost 2 bases, with 11 bases spanning the gap. Germline values: CDR1 SGDLS, CDR2 YYNGEE. The CDR3 covers 15 residues. In DNA, the CDR3 is TGTGCCAGCAGCGTAAAAGCGGAGCCCACAGATACGCAGTATTTT. Encoded protein: CASSVKAEPTDTQYF.

This clone was observed a few times. The chain uses TRBV20-1 and TRBJ2-1; the match to TRBD2 covers 7 bases. Germline V gives CDR1 DFQATT, CDR2 SNEGSKA (reference sequence). Trimming cost V 5 bases and J 5 bases; bases outside gene matches: 0. The CDR3 runs to 11 residues. CDR3 DNA sequence: TGCAGTGCTGGGACTAACAATGAGCAGTTCTTC. Translation gives CSAGTNNEQFF.

The chain carries TRBV7-9 and TRBJ2-1; D is unresolved. Trimming took 6 bases from V and 0 from J, leaving 18 bases between them. The CDR3 is 17 amino acids. Germline V lookup: CDR1 SEHNR, CDR2 FQNEAQ (reference sequence). The CDR3 spells CASSWPRYLTSYNEQFF. CDR3 DNA sequence: TGTGCCAGCAGTTGGCCGAGGTATTTAACCTCCTACAATGAGCAGTTCTTC.

The chain combines TRBV7-2 with TRBJ1-6, with a tentative D call TRBD1 (5 bases). Germline lookup yields CDR1 SGHTA and CDR2 FQGNSA. This CDR3 region has 12 residues. V lost 6 bases, J lost 5 bases, and 5 bases lay in between. This chain's CDR3 is CASRQDNSPLHF. CDR3 DNA: TGTGCCAGCAGACAGGATAATTCACCCCTCCACTTT.

The chain is built from TRBV15 and TRBJ1-4; 7 positions agree with TRBD1. The germline V gene has CDR1 LNHNV and CDR2 YYDKDF (reference sequence). There are 17 residues in the CDR3. The trim removed 1 base at V and 4 bases at J, leaving 9 bases unmatched. The CDR3 spells CATSRGSLGQHNEKLFF. The DNA of the CDR3 is TGTGCCACCAGCAGAGGTTCTTTGGGACAGCATAATGAAAAACTGTTTTTT. The complete variable domain, with remaining parts taken from reference TRBV15 and TRBJ1-4, reads DAMVIQNPRYQVTQFGKPVTLSCSQTLNHNVMYWYQQKSSQAPKLLFHYYDKDFNNEADTPDNFQSRRPNTSFCFLDIRSPGLGDTAMYLCATSRGSLGQHNEKLFFGSGTQLSVL.

The rearrangement links TRBV6-6 to TRBJ1-5; TRBD1 aligns across 8 bases. The CDR3 sequence is 15 residues long. V lost 0 bases, J lost 7 bases, and 5 bases stayed unmatched. The V gene's germline CDR1 is MNHNY and CDR2 SVGAGI (reference sequence). The DNA for the CDR3 is TGTGCCAGCAGTTACTCGACAGGGGTAGGGCAGCCCCAGCATTTT. Translating it yields CASSYSTGVGQPQHF.